One and the same sample provided the 4 T cell receptor beta chains below, sequenced in a study of T cell responses to AZD1222 COVID-19 vaccine. Clones were sequenced by immunoSEQ multiplex PCR, and TCRdb holds only the in-frame ones, with some missing. The table lists approximately 100,000 clones, about nine tenths of them singletons. The material was peripheral blood, obtained on day 0 of AZD1222 vaccination. The source is an adult in good health.

This chain's CDR3 is CAIVSGTGGLGNTIYF. CDR3 nucleotide sequence: TGTGCCATCGTCTCCGGGACAGGGGGCTTGGGAAACACCATATATTTT. The chain couples TRBV10-3 to TRBJ1-3; 12 nucleotides line up with TRBD1. Germline CDR1 is ENHRY and CDR2 is SYGVKD. Trimming cost V 8 bases and J 4 bases; bases outside gene matches: 9. The CDR3 consists of 16 residues.

This chain joins TRBV7-6 and TRBJ2-7, with D tentatively TRBD1 (6 bases). V shed 1 base and J shed 4 bases, with 14 bases lying between them. CDR3 length: 15 amino acids. The germline CDR1 and CDR2 sequences are SGHVS and FNYEAQ. This CDR3 is CASSLGSGVGYEQYF. CDR3 bases: TGTGCCAGCAGCTTAGGTTCAGGGGTCGGGTACGAGCAGTACTTC. Full variable domain (rest looked up from reference TRBV7-6 and TRBJ2-7): GAGVSQSPRYKVTKRGQDVALRCDPISGHVSLYWYRQALGQGPEFLTYFNYEAQQDKSGLPNDRFSAERPEGSISTLTIQRTEQRDSAMYRCASSLGSGVGYEQYFGPGTRLTVT.

The CDR3 loop reads CASSFNQGLSYEQYF. In DNA form, the CDR3 reads TGTGCCAGCAGCTTCAATCAGGGCCTCTCCTACGAGCAGTACTTC. The genes are TRBV7-2 and TRBJ2-7; TRBD1 is a possible D gene (5 bases). Germline V gives CDR1 SGHTA, CDR2 FQGNSA. CDR3 length: 15 residues. The V end was cut by 3 bases, the J end by 0 bases, with 12 bases between.

The rearrangement uses TRBV5-1 and TRBJ2-2; D might be TRBD2 (6 bases). Germline V gene sequence: CDR1 SGHRS, CDR2 YFSETQ. V was pared by 6 bases and J by 5 bases, with 14 bases between. This CDR3 spans 14 amino acids. CDR3 residues: CASKLGGWTGELFF. CDR3 in DNA: TGCGCCAGCAAGCTGGGAGGTTGGACCGGGGAGCTGTTTTTT.